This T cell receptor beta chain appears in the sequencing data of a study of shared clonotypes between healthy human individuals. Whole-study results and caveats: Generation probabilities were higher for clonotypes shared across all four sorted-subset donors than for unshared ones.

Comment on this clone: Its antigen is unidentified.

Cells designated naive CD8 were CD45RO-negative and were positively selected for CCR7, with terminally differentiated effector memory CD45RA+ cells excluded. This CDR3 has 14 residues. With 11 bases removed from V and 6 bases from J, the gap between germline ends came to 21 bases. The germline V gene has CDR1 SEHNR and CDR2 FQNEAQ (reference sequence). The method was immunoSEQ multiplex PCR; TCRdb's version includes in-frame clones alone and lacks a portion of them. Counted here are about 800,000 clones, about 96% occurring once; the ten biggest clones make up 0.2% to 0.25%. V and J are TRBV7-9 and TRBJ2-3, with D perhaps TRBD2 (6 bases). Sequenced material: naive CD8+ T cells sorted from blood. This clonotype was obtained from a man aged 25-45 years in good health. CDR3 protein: CAGHSGISGDTQYF. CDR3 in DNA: TGTGCCGGTCATAGCGGCATATCAGGGGATACGCAGTATTTT.